Below, 16 T cell receptor beta chains from the same sample are listed, as sequenced in a study of T cell repertoires in cytomegalovirus infection (dated by TCRdb to 2018 to 2020). These receptors lack a known antigen. The sequencing machine was an Illumina HiSeq 1500. In-frame beta chains were kept once TCRdb had trimmed the public reads at Q25 with fastp and called clones with MiXCR. Merged by CDR3 protein, the rows form single entries marked with the most common genes and DNA. The sample yields fewer than 900,000 distinct CDR3 sequences; roughly 28% were counted once. The ten most abundant clones make up roughly 14% of the sample. This specimen's treatment or condition label, per the study, means: in vitro stimulation with specific CMV peptide epitopes to enrich CMV-specific T cells. Sequences were derived from cultured CD8+ T cells from PBMCs, sampled from culture after CMV antigen stimulation. The receptors were gathered from a human donor in good health (CMV status not recorded). Some clones in this sample may be carry-over from other donors' samples.

A single count supports this clonotype. The genes are TRBV19 and TRBJ1-5; the match to TRBD1 covers 9 bases. The CDR3 totals 15 residues. Germline CDR1 LNHDA, CDR2 SQIVND (reference sequence). J was trimmed by 4 bases and V by 5 bases; bases with no gene match: 6. CDR3 loop: CASSPGTGHNQPQHF. The CDR3 DNA reads TGTGCCAGTAGTCCCGGGACAGGGCATAATCAGCCCCAGCATTTT.

This clonotype was recorded a few times. CDR3 amino acids: CASSLLAGASTSYEQYF. The CDR3 nucleotides are TGTGCCAGCAGCTTACTAGCGGGGGCCTCTACCTCCTACGAGCAGTACTTC. This rearrangement joins TRBV11-1 to TRBJ2-7, with 10 bases fitting TRBD2. V shed 2 bases and J 0 bases; nucleotides not matched to a gene: 7. This CDR3 is 17 amino acids long. Germline CDR1 SGHAT, CDR2 FQDESV (reference sequence).

This clonotype was detected a few times. The rearrangement uses TRBV5-6 and TRBJ2-2, with 9 positions matching TRBD1. The length of the CDR3 is 15 residues. Unmatched junction bases numbered 7, after V lost 3 bases and J lost 7 bases. CDR1 and CDR2 (germline): SGHDT, YYEEEE. The CDR3 bases are TGTGCCAGCAGCTCCGGACAGGGGATGGGCGGGGAGCTGTTTTTT. As protein: CASSSGQGMGGELFF. Based on the CDR3 plus reference TRBV5-6 and TRBJ2-2, the full variable domain is DAGVTQSPTHLIKTRGQQVTLRCSPKSGHDTVSWYQQALGQGPQFIFQYYEEEERQRGNFPDRFSGHQFPNYSSELNVNALLLGDSALYLCASSSGQGMGGELFFGEGSRLTVL.

This chain connects TRBV6-2 or TRBV6-3 to TRBJ2-3; D is tentatively TRBD1 or TRBD2 (5 bases each). The V end was cut by 1 base, the J end by 2 bases, with 13 bases between. CDR1 MNHEY and CDR2 SVGEGT come from the germline V gene. CDR3 length: 16 residues. DNA of the CDR3: TGTGCCAGCAGTTACTTATCGGGACCCCTCACAGATACGCAGTATTTT. It is translated as CASSYLSGPLTDTQYF.

This clonotype was seen a few times. The chain is built from TRBV11-2 and TRBJ2-7; D ambiguous. This CDR3 region has 14 residues. Trimming pared 0 bases from V and 6 bases from J, leaving 12 bases between. CDR1 is SGHAT, CDR2 FQNNGV, per germline. In nucleotides, the CDR3 is TGTGCCAGCAGCTTAGATGGGCCGAGATCCGAGCAGTACGTC. Translation gives CASSLDGPRSEQYV.

This clonotype has ten or more counts. The chain joins TRBV7-8 to TRBJ1-1; perhaps TRBD1 as D (6 bases). The CDR3 covers 15 residues. The V end was cut by 5 bases, the J end by 2 bases, with 15 bases between. Germline V lookup: CDR1 SGHVS, CDR2 FQNEAQ. CDR3 region: CASSGEGQLNTEAFF. CDR3 in DNA: TGTGCCAGCAGCGGAGAAGGACAGCTAAACACTGAAGCTTTCTTT.

This clonotype has a count of ten or more. This chain connects TRBV4-1 to TRBJ1-1; D remains unclear. V gave up 1 base and J gave up 1 base, with 7 bases separating them. Per the germline V gene, CDR1 is MGHRA and CDR2 is YSYEKL. The CDR3 sequence is 14 residues long. The CDR3 sequence is CASSQVGENTEAFF. The DNA of the CDR3 is TGCGCCAGCAGCCAAGTTGGGGAGAACACTGAAGCTTTCTTT.

In DNA, the CDR3 is TGTGCCAGCAGTGAAAGGACTAAACAGCCTGCCGATACGCAGTATTTT. It translates to CASSERTKQPADTQYF. The J gene is TRBJ2-3, the V gene TRBV6-4, with D perhaps TRBD2 (6 bases). This CDR3 comprises 16 residues. Germline V gene lookup returns CDR1 MRHNA and CDR2 SNTAGT. Between the trimmed V and J ends, which lost 3 bases and 6 bases, there was a span of 19 bases.

CDR3: CASSPLRGGKTSTDTQYF. The CDR3, as DNA: TGTGCCAGCTCACCACTCCGCGGGGGAAAGACTAGCACAGATACGCAGTATTTT. V and J are TRBV18 and TRBJ2-3; 7 bases align to TRBD2. There are 18 residues in the CDR3. CDR1 and CDR2 (germline): KGHSH, LQKENI. V gave up 1 base and J gave up 0 bases; unmatched junction bases: 10.

This clonotype occurred many times. The chain has TRBV19 and TRBJ1-5, with D possibly being TRBD1 (6 bases). This CDR3 region has 13 residues. Germline V gives CDR1 LNHDA, CDR2 SQIVND (reference sequence). The germline V and J ends were trimmed by 5 bases and 5 bases, with 10 bases remaining between them. The DNA for the CDR3 is TGTGCCAGTAGTCAGGGGTCGCATCAGCCCCAGCATTTT. As protein: CASSQGSHQPQHF.

The V gene is TRBV7-2, the J gene TRBJ1-6; the D is unclear. Germline values: CDR1 SGHTA, CDR2 FQGNSA. The CDR3 extends over 17 amino acids. V gave up 0 bases and J gave up 0 bases, with 9 bases separating them. This chain's CDR3 is CASSLAIGSSYNSPLHF. CDR3 coding DNA: TGTGCCAGCAGCTTAGCAATCGGTAGCTCCTATAATTCACCCCTCCACTTT.

In this sample, this clonotype turned up many times. The rearrangement uses TRBV7-2 and TRBJ1-1; D not certain. V was pared by 5 bases and J by 1 base, with 11 bases between. The CDR3 extends over 14 amino acids. The germline gives CDR1 SGHTA, CDR2 FQGNSA. This CDR3 reads CASSPRVANTEAFF. The CDR3 nucleotides read TGTGCCAGCAGCCCCCGGGTGGCGAACACTGAAGCTTTCTTT. Using reference TRBV7-2 and TRBJ1-1 for the parts outside the CDR3, the full variable domain is GAGVSQSPSNKVTEKGKDVELRCDPISGHTALYWYRQSLGQGLEFLIYFQGNSAPDKSGLPSDRFSAERTGGSVSTLTIQRTQQEDSAVYLCASSPRVANTEAFFGQGTRLTVV.

This chain uses TRBV4-3 with TRBJ2-5, with a possible D match to TRBD2 (6 bases). From germline, CDR1 is LGHNA and CDR2 YSLEER. The CDR3 sequence is 17 residues long. Trimming left V 0 bases short and J 4 bases short, with 18 bases between. CDR3 DNA: TGCGCCAGCAGCCAAGATAACCCAATTAGGGGAGGAGAGACCCAGTACTTC. Protein product: CASSQDNPIRGGETQYF.

The chain recombines TRBV12-3 or TRBV12-4 with TRBJ1-1; no definite D call. The CDR3 has 13 amino acids. V lost 0 bases and J 11 bases, leaving 13 bases between the germline ends. CDR3 in amino acids: CASSLASNTGAFF. CDR3 bases: TGTGCCAGCAGTTTAGCCAGTAATACCGGGGCTTTCTTT.

Note on this clonotype: Because it lacks the conserved phenylalanine or tryptophan at the end, this CDR3 is likely a read error. In DNA form, the CDR3 reads TGTGCCAGCAGCTCCCTGGAGGAGGGTGGCTACACCCTC. Amino acids: CASSSLEEGGYTL. The chain joins TRBV7-9 to TRBJ1-2; no definite D call. The V end lost 4 bases, the J end lost 7 bases, and 13 bases lay between the germline ends. The CDR3 contains 13 residues. Germline V gives CDR1 SEHNR, CDR2 FQNEAQ (reference sequence).

CDR3 region: CSARDRTSGHFYEQYF. CDR3 bases: TGCAGTGCTAGAGATAGGACTAGCGGCCACTTCTACGAGCAGTACTTC. This chain joins TRBV20-1 and TRBJ2-7, with 10 bases identical to TRBD2. The CDR3 spans 16 residues. Germline V lookup: CDR1 DFQATT, CDR2 SNEGSKA (reference sequence). V lost 0 bases, J lost 3 bases, and 8 bases stayed unmatched.